This TCR beta chain was recorded in a study of blood T cell repertoires in COVID-19. For the study at large: Material from acute and convalescent COVID-19 was sourced from the United States, Italy and Spain. The analysed material was cDNA or gDNA that came from T cells, B-cell-depleted T cells, or PBMCs.

In the authors' workflow: Amplification of reference gene primers was used by the study to estimate nucleated cell counts. Clones were read by immunoSEQ multiplex PCR, and TCRdb kept only the in-frame ones, dropping some. The V and J calls and the clone size are those of that table, but D and trimming were determined from the DNA. The sample shows a few hundred thousand clones, more than 75% of them seen only once. This CDR3 spans 14 amino acids. Germline values: CDR1 SNHLY, CDR2 FYNNEI. Unmatched junction bases numbered 4, after V lost 2 bases and J lost 4 bases. This TCR derives from a human donor with acute or convalescent COVID-19. The donor label of this sample is uncertain. Sequencing was performed on peripheral blood. The chain carries TRBV2 and TRBJ1-2; 7 bases map to TRBD1. CDR3 residues: CASSEWGQSYGYTF. CDR3 bases: TGTGCCAGCAGTGAATGGGGACAGAGCTATGGCTACACCTTC.